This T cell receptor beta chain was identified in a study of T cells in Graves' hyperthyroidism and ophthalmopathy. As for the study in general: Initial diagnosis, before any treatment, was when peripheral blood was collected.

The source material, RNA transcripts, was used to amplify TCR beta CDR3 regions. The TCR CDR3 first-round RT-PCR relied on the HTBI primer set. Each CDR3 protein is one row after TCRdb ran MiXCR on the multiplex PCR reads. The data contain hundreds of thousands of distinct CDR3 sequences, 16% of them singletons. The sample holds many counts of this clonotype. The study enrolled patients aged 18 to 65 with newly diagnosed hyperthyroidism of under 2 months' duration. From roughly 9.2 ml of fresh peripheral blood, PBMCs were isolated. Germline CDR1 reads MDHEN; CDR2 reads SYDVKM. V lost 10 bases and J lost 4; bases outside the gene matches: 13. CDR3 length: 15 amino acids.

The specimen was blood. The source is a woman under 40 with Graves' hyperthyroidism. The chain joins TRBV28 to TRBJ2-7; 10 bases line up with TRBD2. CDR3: CAIQPPSSGGYEQYF. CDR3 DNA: TGTGCCATCCAGCCCCCTTCTAGCGGGGGATACGAGCAGTACTTC.